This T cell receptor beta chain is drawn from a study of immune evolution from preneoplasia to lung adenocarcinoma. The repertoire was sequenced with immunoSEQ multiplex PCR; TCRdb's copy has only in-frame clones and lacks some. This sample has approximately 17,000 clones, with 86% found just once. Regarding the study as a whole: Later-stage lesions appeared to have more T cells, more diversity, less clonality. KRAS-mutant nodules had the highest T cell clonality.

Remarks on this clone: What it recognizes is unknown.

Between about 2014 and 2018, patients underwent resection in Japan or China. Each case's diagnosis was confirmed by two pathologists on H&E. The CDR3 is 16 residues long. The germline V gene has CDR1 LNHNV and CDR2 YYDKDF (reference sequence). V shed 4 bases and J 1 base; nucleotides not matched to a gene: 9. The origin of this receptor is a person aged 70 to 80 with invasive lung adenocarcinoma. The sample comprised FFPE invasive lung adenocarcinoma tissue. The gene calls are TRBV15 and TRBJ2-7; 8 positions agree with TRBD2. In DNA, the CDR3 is TGTGCCACCAGCAAGGACCGGACTAGCTCTTCCTACGAGCAGTACTTC. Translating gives CATSKDRTSSSYEQYF. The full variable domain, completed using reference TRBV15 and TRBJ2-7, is DAMVIQNPRYQVTQFGKPVTLSCSQTLNHNVMYWYQQKSSQAPKLLFHYYDKDFNNEADTPDNFQSRRPNTSFCFLDIRSPGLGDTAMYLCATSKDRTSSSYEQYFGPGTRLTVT.